A single sample gave rise to the 12 T cell receptor beta chains below, sequenced in a study of cytomegalovirus exposure and HLA in healthy donors. Use of 60 Vbeta and 13 Jbeta primers characterized the PCR. TCRdb keeps only in-frame clones here, not all; method: immunoSEQ multiplex PCR. Here the sample spans 93,000 or so clones, roughly 81% being singletons. The sample was PBMCs. These TCRs come from a young woman in good health and CMV-seropositive.

In regard to this clone: The junction and the germline gene differ at one end; a read error may be behind it. This sequence joins TRBV10-3 and TRBJ2-7, with 10 bases fitting TRBD2. Germline CDR1 is ENHRY and CDR2 is SYGVKD. This CDR3 region has 15 residues. This CDR3 reads CAIRESSGSISEQYF. For the CDR3, the DNA is TGTGCCATCAGGGAGTCTAGCGGGAGTATATCCGAGCAGTACTTC.

The chain carries TRBV30 and TRBJ1-2; tentatively, D is TRBD1 (6 bases). CDR1 and CDR2 from the germline V gene are GTSNPN and SVGIG (reference sequence). Between the trimmed V and J ends, which lost 1 base and 7 bases, there was a span of 13 bases. The CDR3 length is 13 residues. The DNA of the CDR3 is TGTGCCTGGAGTGGCAATCTAGGGGGTGGCTACACCTTC. This sequence encodes CAWSGNLGGGYTF.

This CDR3 reads CASSPMDWSNYGYTF. The CDR3 DNA sequence: TGTGCCAGCTCCCCCATGGACTGGTCGAACTATGGCTACACCTTC. V and J are TRBV18 and TRBJ1-2; no firm D call. Per the germline V gene, CDR1 is KGHSH and CDR2 is LQKENI. The V gene lost 6 bases and the J gene lost 2 bases, with 16 bases spanning the gap. There are 15 residues in the CDR3.

The J gene is TRBJ2-3, the V gene TRBV9, with D possibly being TRBD2 (5 bases). V lost 3 bases and J 2 bases, leaving 16 bases between the germline ends. The germline V gene has CDR1 SGDLS and CDR2 YYNGEE. The CDR3 is 16 residues long. CDR3 bases: TGTGCCAGCAGCGCTAGCTTGAGGCCACCCACAGATACGCAGTATTTT. Amino acid sequence: CASSASLRPPTDTQYF.

This clone was observed a handful of times. The V and J genes are TRBV5-6 and TRBJ1-4, with D possibly TRBD1 on 6 matching bases. Germline loops: CDR1 SGHDT, CDR2 YYEEEE. This CDR3 has 15 amino acids. V lost 6 bases, J lost 7 bases, and 19 bases lay in between. The CDR3 is CASNSPGTSGEKLFF. The CDR3, as DNA: TGTGCCAGCAACTCACCCGGGACATCGGGTGAAAAACTGTTTTTT.

This clone was observed a handful of times. This chain joins TRBV10-3 and TRBJ1-4; D unresolved. Looked up from germline, CDR1 is ENHRY and CDR2 is SYGVKD. The CDR3 runs to 14 residues. V lost 4 bases and J lost 8, with 14 bases in between. The CDR3 spells CAISADGRGEKLFF. Here the CDR3 DNA reads TGTGCCATCAGTGCCGACGGAAGAGGAGAAAAACTGTTTTTT.

The rearrangement uses TRBV5-1 and TRBJ1-1, with TRBD1 matching over 8 bases. After removal of 7 bases from V and 5 bases from J, the junction contained 13 bases not matched to a gene. The CDR3 length is 15 residues. CDR1 and CDR2 from the germline V gene are SGHRS and YFSETQ. CDR3 region: CASGSRTGSRTEAFF. The CDR3 DNA reads as TGCGCCAGCGGATCGCGGACAGGGTCGAGGACTGAAGCTTTCTTT.

The chain links TRBV19 to TRBJ1-2; D may be TRBD1 (6 bases). V dropped 4 bases and J dropped 4 bases, with 13 bases sitting between them. The germline gives CDR1 LNHDA, CDR2 SQIVND (reference sequence). CDR3 size: 14 residues. The CDR3 DNA sequence: TGTGCCAGTAGTACCCTCGACAGGTTCTATGGCTACACCTTC. It specifies CASSTLDRFYGYTF.

The J gene is TRBJ2-5, the V gene TRBV10-1; 7 nucleotides match TRBD2. V lost 0 bases to trimming and J lost 2 bases; unmatched junction nucleotides: 3. The CDR3 has 15 amino acids. The V gene's germline CDR1 is WNHNN and CDR2 SYGVQD (reference sequence). DNA for the CDR3: TGCGCCAGCAGTGAGTCGGGAGCGGGGCAAGAGACCCAGTACTTC. Translating gives CASSESGAGQETQYF.

This clone was observed once. The chain uses TRBV9 and TRBJ1-2, with TRBD1 matching over 8 bases. Germline values: CDR1 SGDLS, CDR2 YYNGEE. CDR3 length equals 15 residues. Trimming removed 4 bases from V and 6 bases from J; junction bases left unmatched: 11. CDR3 sequence (DNA): TGTGCCAGCAGCCTCAGGGCAGGGGGCCAGGATGGCTACACCTTC. The encoded protein is CASSLRAGGQDGYTF.

J is TRBJ1-2 and V is TRBV10-2; 12 bases fit TRBD1. CDR3 length: 15 amino acids. Per the germline V gene, CDR1 is WSHSY and CDR2 is SAAADI. J was trimmed by 5 bases and V by 2 bases; bases with no gene match: 3. CDR3 region: CASSEGDRGLYGYTF. The CDR3 nucleotides read TGCGCCAGCAGTGAGGGGGACAGGGGGCTGTATGGCTACACCTTC.

The rearrangement links TRBV13 to TRBJ2-7; the match to TRBD1 covers 9 bases. The CDR3 totals 15 residues. Germline V gene sequence: CDR1 PRHDT, CDR2 FYEKMQ (reference sequence). Trimming took 5 bases from V and 4 from J; bases not matched to a gene: 9. CDR3 protein: CASSKTDRGQYEQYF. The DNA for the CDR3 is TGTGCCAGCAGCAAAACGGACAGGGGACAATACGAGCAGTACTTC.